This TCR beta chain was identified in a study of human T cells and chemical hapten exposure (dated by TCRdb to the early 2020s). In terms of the full investigation: Libraries were pooled for sequencing, and variation in per-sample TCR yields was attributed mainly to small differences in library volumes within the pool. Each blood RNA sample was used to sequence both TCR alpha and TCR beta chains. In alopecia patients, the study followed how the peripheral blood TCR repertoire changed in vivo over primary and secondary sensitization to diphenylcyclopropenone (DPC), a hapten. The study at large found these results: The number of TCRs above 1 in 1000 frequency did not change with DPC sensitization; there was no evidence of global repertoire structure alterations. After repeated subsampling, changes were observed in the strength of the expansion versus patch-test correlation and in the threshold at which the correlation became significant.

In its sample, this clonotype was seen many times. No antigen is known for it. Within one base of it there is no much larger clone, and no base qualities were kept. Including cysteine and phenylalanine, the CDR3 has 13 amino acids. Just the 39-base CDR3 DNA is kept, in frame starting at base 1. Trimming at the junction amounts to 5 bases on V and 5 bases on J, and the germline ends lie 10 bases apart. CDR1 and CDR2, looked up from the germline V gene, are SGHTA and FQGNSA. The time point tag for this specimen amounts to: healthy volunteer bleed at 6 weeks. Total RNA was extracted from unfractionated whole blood collected in Tempus Blood RNA tubes. Five or six healthy volunteers served as TCR sequencing controls and were bled at day 0, 2 weeks and 6 weeks. Receptors were amplified or captured by RACE. Instrument on record: NextSeq 500. During library preparation, unique molecular identifiers were attached to individual cDNA molecules so that TCRs could be counted in a quantitative, reproducible way. Concerning the study's data processing: Samples had a median of roughly 99,000 TCRs, with a range from roughly 23,224 to 700,000. V, J and CDR3 annotation of the TCR reads was performed with the Decombinator software suite. For PS versus PT1 abundance plots, all samples were subsampled to the same number of TCRs (28,000). Expanded TCRs were defined as absent before sensitization and observed at least eight times at the 2-week time point. Using fastp trimming at Q25 and MiXCR clonotype assembly, TCRdb reanalyzed the public sequencing data and kept in-frame beta chains. Rows with one shared CDR3 protein collapse into an entry with the most common genes and DNA. The V and J calls here are based on TCRdb, not the publication. This sample gives about 70,000 distinct CDR3 sequences in total; around 6.1% of them show up just once. Roughly 3% of the sample is taken by the ten largest.

Sequenced material: whole blood. The origin of this receptor is a female donor in good health. Some clones in this sample may be carry-over from other donors' samples. The rearranged segments are TRBV7-2 and TRBJ2-4, with the identity of the D gene unclear. The CDR3 protein sequence reads: CASSLPQENIQYF. The bases are TGTGCCAGCAGCCTACCGCAAGAAAACATTCAGTACTTC. The CDR3 plus the reference TRBV7-2 and TRBJ2-4 genes for the other parts give the full variable domain: GAGVSQSPSNKVTEKGKDVELRCDPISGHTALYWYRQSLGQGLEFLIYFQGNSAPDKSGLPSDRFSAERTGGSVSTLTIQRTQQEDSAVYLCASSLPQENIQYFGAGTRLSVL.